Presented here are 5 T cell receptor beta chains from one specimen sequenced in a study of T-cell reconstitution after alpha-beta-depleted transplantation in children. Findings of the study overall: The main origin of T-cell counts and diversity one year after transplant was newly produced T cells.

Their cognate antigens are unknown. TCRbeta library construction was performed incorporating unique molecular identifiers. TCRdb itself ran the PCR reads through MiXCR, one entry per CDR3 protein. Of some 300,000 distinct CDR3 sequences in the sample, nearly 8% were seen once. The sequencing here drew on peripheral blood, taken 360 days after TCRalphabeta/CD19-depleted stem cell transplant. These receptors came from a female patient aged 2-15 years who had a stem cell transplant for Fanconi anemia, so the T cells may come from the graft donor.

This clonotype was detected many times. The chain links TRBV7-2 to TRBJ2-2; D is perhaps TRBD1 or TRBD2 (5 bases each). The CDR3 loop spans 15 amino acids. Germline V gives CDR1 SGHTA, CDR2 FQGNSA. V was trimmed by 1 base and J by 7 bases, leaving 13 bases between them. The CDR3 coding sequence is TGTGCCAGCAGCTTAGTAGGGACCGCCGGCGGGGAGCTGTTTTTT. Amino acid sequence: CASSLVGTAGGELFF.

This clonotype showed up many times. The chain carries TRBV5-1 and TRBJ2-7, with TRBD2 matching 10 bases. The V segment lost 4 bases and the J segment 4 bases; nucleotides outside the gene matches: 5. Looked up from germline, CDR1 is SGHRS and CDR2 is YFSETQ. The CDR3 sequence is 14 residues long. The CDR3: CASSLAGVTYEQYF. The CDR3 bases are TGCGCCAGCAGCCTAGCGGGAGTTACTTACGAGCAGTACTTC.

This clonotype was counted only a few times. The CDR3 spells CASSPQGLSQPQHF. CDR3 DNA sequence: TGTGCCAGCAGCCCTCAGGGATTGAGTCAGCCCCAGCATTTT. The V and J genes are TRBV6-1 and TRBJ1-5, with TRBD1 as a possible D gene (5 bases). V was shortened by 6 bases and J by 6 bases, with 15 bases between the two germline ends. This CDR3 contains 14 residues. Germline values: CDR1 MNHNS, CDR2 SASEGT.

V and J are TRBV27 and TRBJ2-5; D may be TRBD2 (7 bases). This CDR3 is 15 amino acids long. V was trimmed by 2 bases and J by 5 bases, leaving 15 bases between them. The germline gives CDR1 MNHEY, CDR2 SMNVEV (reference sequence). The CDR3 protein is CASSLRGARWETQYF. As DNA, the CDR3 is TGTGCCAGCAGTTTACGGGGGGCGCGGTGGGAGACCCAGTACTTC.

This clonotype was seen a handful of times. CDR3 in DNA: TGTGCCAGCAGCCCGGGCGGGGGGCGGACCGGGGAGCTGTTTTTT. It translates to CASSPGGGRTGELFF. The V call is TRBV6-1, the J call TRBJ2-2; 8 bases fit TRBD2. Trimming at V came to 6 bases and at J to 5 bases, leaving 8 bases not matched to a gene. The CDR3 loop spans 15 amino acids. CDR1 MNHNS and CDR2 SASEGT come from the germline V gene.